This TCR beta chain was profiled in a study of human T cells and chemical hapten exposure. Overall study: From small differences in pooled library volume came most of the variation in per-sample TCR yields.

The time point here: healthy volunteer bleed at 2 weeks. Extraction of total RNA was performed on unfractionated whole blood. Germline V gene data show CDR1 as DFQATT and CDR2 as SNEGSKA (reference sequence). The CDR3 is 14 amino acids. This clonotype was seen ten or more times. The junction and the germline gene differ at one end; a read error may be behind it. In the library, unique molecular identifiers were attached to individual cDNA molecules. As originally analysed: Sample TCR totals centred on a median of approximately 96,000, ranging about 20,000 to 700,000. TCRdb itself ran the RACE reads through MiXCR, one entry per CDR3 protein. Here the V and J calls rest on TCRdb's processing, not on the authors' analysis. The profile shows 45,000 or so distinct CDR3 sequences, roughly 4.2% of them singletons.

This chain uses TRBV20-1 with TRBJ2-7, with 7 nucleotides matching TRBD1. The sequence came from a human donor in good health. Some clones in this sample may be carry-over from other donors' samples. The sequenced material came from whole blood. The CDR3 region is CSAREPGQQPLRVF. CDR3 nucleotides: TGCAGTGCTAGAGAACCGGGACAGCAACCACTTCGTGTCTTC.